This T cell receptor beta chain was sequenced during a study of beta chain features in type 1 diabetes. Study-wide findings and caveats: TCRB CDR3s were moderately but significantly shorter in Type 1 diabetes patients in all four CD4+ subsets. PCR may have favored shorter templates equally in patients and controls.

The CDR3 totals 16 residues. Germline trimming cut 0 bases from V and 3 bases from J; bases unmatched to any gene: 7. Germline V gene data show CDR1 as SGDLS and CDR2 as YYNGEE. cDNA synthesis used the whole RNA isolate, giving expressed TCRB sequences. Sequenced naive, central memory and regulatory T cell samples produced an average of about 3.9 million reads. The protocol was immunoSEQ multiplex PCR, while the TCRdb copy is restricted to in-frame clones and leaves out a portion. There are approximately 100,000 clones in the sample; about 26% occur only once, and 0.53% lies in the top ten. As for this clone: Antigen specificity is unknown.

Based on CD45RO/CCR7/CD25/CD127/CD95/CD27, CD4+ regulatory, stem cell-like memory, naive and central memory cells were sorted. This clonotype was obtained from a woman aged 18 to 35 with type 1 diabetes. The sequenced sample was central memory CD4+ T cells from blood. The chain is built from TRBV9 and TRBJ2-7; 9 nucleotides agree with TRBD2. CDR3 coding DNA: TGTGCCAGCAGCGTAGAAGGGACTAGCTTAGACTACGAGCAGTACTTC. It encodes CASSVEGTSLDYEQYF.